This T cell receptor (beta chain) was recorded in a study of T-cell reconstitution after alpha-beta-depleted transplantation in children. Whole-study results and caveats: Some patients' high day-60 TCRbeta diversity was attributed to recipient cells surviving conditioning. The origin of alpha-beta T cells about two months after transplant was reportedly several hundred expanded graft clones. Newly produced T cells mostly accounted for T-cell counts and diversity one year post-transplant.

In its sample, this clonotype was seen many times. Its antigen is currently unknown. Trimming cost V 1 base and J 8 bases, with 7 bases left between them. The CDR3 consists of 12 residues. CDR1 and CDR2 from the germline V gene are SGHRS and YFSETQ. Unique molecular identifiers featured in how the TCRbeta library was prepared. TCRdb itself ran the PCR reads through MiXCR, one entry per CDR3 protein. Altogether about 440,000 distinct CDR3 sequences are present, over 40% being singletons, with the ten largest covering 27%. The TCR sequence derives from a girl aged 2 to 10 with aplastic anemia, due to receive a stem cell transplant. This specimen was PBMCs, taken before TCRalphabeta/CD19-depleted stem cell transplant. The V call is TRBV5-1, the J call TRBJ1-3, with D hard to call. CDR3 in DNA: TGCGCCAGCAGCTTGAGCCGGGACACCATATATTTT. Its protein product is CASSLSRDTIYF.